The 32 T cell receptor beta chains in this list originate from one sample, sequenced in a study of TIL therapy for anti-PD-1-resistant metastatic lung cancer. The immunoSEQ assay was v3. Libraries were prepared by immunoSEQ multiplex PCR; TCRdb keeps only in-frame clonotypes and omits some of them. The sample records tens of thousands of clones, over 55% being singletons. As to time point: pre-treatment sample, taken before nivolumab and TIL therapy. Tumor tissue came from excised metastases, mostly pleural nodules or supraclavicular lymph nodes. This material consisted of tumor tissue, taken at baseline. The receptors were sampled from a woman aged 30 to 85 with non-small cell lung cancer.

The chain combines TRBV10-3 with TRBJ2-1; 12 bases fit TRBD2. Germline V lookup: CDR1 ENHRY, CDR2 SYGVKD. This CDR3 spans 14 amino acids. Trimming removed 3 bases from V and 6 bases from J; junction bases left unmatched: 0. This CDR3 reads CAISELAGGNEQFF. CDR3 DNA sequence: TGTGCCATCAGTGAACTAGCGGGAGGCAATGAGCAGTTCTTC.

The rearrangement uses TRBV4-1 and TRBJ2-7; 7 bases are shared with TRBD1. The CDR3 totals 14 residues. The V gene's germline CDR1 is MGHRA and CDR2 YSYEKL. V lost 4 bases and J lost 4; bases outside the gene matches: 7. The CDR3 DNA is TGCGCCAGCAGCCTCCTATACAGGGGTTACGAGCAGTACTTC. Translation gives CASSLLYRGYEQYF.

This chain connects TRBV11-3 to TRBJ2-1; 7 nucleotides line up with TRBD2. Germline V gene lookup returns CDR1 SGHNT and CDR2 YENEEA. With V trimmed by 5 bases and J by 10 bases, 14 bases remained unmatched. The CDR3 extends over 15 amino acids. This CDR3 reads CASSESGNGVVEQFF. CDR3 DNA: TGTGCCAGCAGCGAGAGCGGGAACGGAGTGGTGGAGCAGTTCTTC.

This chain links TRBV2 with TRBJ1-2; 9 nucleotides agree with TRBD1. This CDR3 comprises 19 residues. V shed 4 bases, J shed 0 bases, and the junction held 15 bases outside the gene matches. Germline V gene lookup returns CDR1 SNHLY and CDR2 FYNNEI. CDR3 coding DNA: TGTGCCAGCAGTGCCCGAGTACAGGGGGCGGTACAAGCTAACTATGGCTACACCTTC. It yields the protein CASSARVQGAVQANYGYTF.

The genes are TRBV7-9 and TRBJ2-7; D gene unclear. The germline V and J ends were trimmed by 7 bases and 2 bases, with 18 bases remaining between them. The CDR3 consists of 15 residues. Germline CDR1 and CDR2: SEHNR and FQNEAQ (reference sequence). CDR3 residues: CASTSARAQTYEQYF. The CDR3 DNA sequence: TGTGCCAGCACCTCGGCGAGAGCGCAAACCTACGAGCAGTACTTC. Drawing the rest from reference TRBV7-9 and TRBJ2-7, the complete variable domain is DTGVSQNPRHKITKRGQNVTFRCDPISEHNRLYWYRQTLGQGPEFLTYFQNEAQLEKSRLLSDRFSAERPKGSFSTLEIQRTEQGDSAMYLCASTSARAQTYEQYFGPGTRLTVT.

The chain is built from TRBV5-1 and TRBJ1-2; D is unclear. With 0 bases removed from V and 3 bases from J, the gap between germline ends came to 6 bases. The germline V gene has CDR1 SGHRS and CDR2 YFSETQ. CDR3 size: 13 residues. CDR3 protein: CASSLDGDYGYTF. CDR3 nucleotide sequence: TGCGCCAGCAGCTTGGATGGGGACTATGGCTACACCTTC.

The chain combines TRBV27 with TRBJ2-3; D remains ambiguous. Germline CDR1 MNHEY, CDR2 SMNVEV (reference sequence). The ends were cut back, 7 bases at V and 2 bases at J, with 7 bases in the middle. The CDR3 is 12 residues long. The CDR3 protein is CASKGNTDTQYF. In nucleotides, the CDR3 is TGTGCCAGCAAAGGCAACACAGATACGCAGTATTTT.

The rearrangement joins TRBV2 to TRBJ2-7, with 9 bases fitting TRBD2. The CDR3 totals 15 residues. Germline V CDR1 and CDR2: SNHLY, FYNNEI. V was pared by 5 bases and J by 1 base, with 6 bases of the junction left unmatched. CDR3 sequence reads: CASSKRLAESYEQYF. The CDR3 bases are TGTGCCAGCAGTAAAAGACTAGCGGAGTCCTACGAGCAGTACTTC.

The chain is built from TRBV4-1 and TRBJ2-7; no reliable D call. V was cut by 0 bases and J by 7 bases, with 7 bases left in between. Germline lookup yields CDR1 MGHRA and CDR2 YSYEKL. CDR3 size: 12 residues. CDR3 amino acids: CASSQDMREQYF. The CDR3 DNA reads as TGCGCCAGCAGCCAAGATATGCGGGAGCAGTACTTC.

By its share, this clone is medium-sized. This chain connects TRBV5-1 to TRBJ1-5; TRBD1 matches 7 bases. V trimming: 9 bases; J trimming: 4 bases; junction bases outside the gene matches: 16. Per the germline V gene, CDR1 is SGHRS and CDR2 is YFSETQ. The CDR3 runs to 16 residues. In nucleotides, the CDR3 is TGCGCCACCCCGACAGGGAATCACTTACAAAATCAGCCCCAGCATTTT. Its protein product is CATPTGNHLQNQPQHF.

The sample holds a few counts of this clone. The V gene is TRBV6-5, the J gene TRBJ2-7; 9 nucleotides align to TRBD2. The CDR3 runs to 15 residues. V shed 8 bases, J shed 0 bases, and the junction held 8 bases outside the gene matches. CDR1 is MNHEY, CDR2 SVGAGI, per germline. CDR3 bases: TGTGCCAGCCGCAGTCCTAGCGGGGACTCCTACGAGCAGTACTTC. Translation gives CASRSPSGDSYEQYF.

This clone occurred a few times. The rearrangement joins TRBV20-1 to TRBJ2-1; possible D gene TRBD2, 6 bases. Trimming left V 6 bases short and J 8 bases short, with 11 bases between. The CDR3 runs to 11 residues. Germline V lookup: CDR1 DFQATT, CDR2 SNEGSKA (reference sequence). This CDR3 reads CSATKRDEQFF. In nucleotides, the CDR3 is TGCAGTGCGACAAAGCGGGATGAGCAGTTCTTC.

The CDR3 coding sequence is TGCGCCAGCAGCTTGAGGGTTGACTATGGCTACACCTTC. Translation gives CASSLRVDYGYTF. The chain uses TRBV5-1 and TRBJ1-2; D unclear. Germline-derived CDR1 and CDR2 are SGHRS and YFSETQ. This CDR3 spans 13 amino acids. Between the trimmed V and J ends, which lost 1 base and 3 bases, there was a span of 7 bases.

V gene TRBV5-4 combines with J gene TRBJ1-1, with D hard to call. CDR3 length: 15 amino acids. Per germline, CDR1 SGHNT and CDR2 YYREEE (reference sequence). V shed 1 base and J shed 5 bases, with 15 bases lying between them. DNA for the CDR3: TGTGCCAGCAGCTTGCTTGATCCGCAAGGGACTGAAGCTTTCTTT. It codes for CASSLLDPQGTEAFF.

The rearrangement uses TRBV2 and TRBJ2-3; D not resolved. Germline V gene data show CDR1 as SNHLY and CDR2 as FYNNEI. The CDR3 extends over 10 amino acids. With 8 bases removed from V and 4 bases from J, the gap between germline ends came to 4 bases. Written as DNA, the CDR3 is TGTGCCAGCTGGGCAGATACGCAGTATTTT. It encodes CASWADTQYF.

The V gene is TRBV6-6, the J gene TRBJ1-2; D is perhaps TRBD1 (5 bases). CDR1 is MNHNY, CDR2 SVGAGI, per germline (reference sequence). This CDR3 region has 13 residues. V was clipped by 5 bases and J by 6 bases, with 13 bases between them. This chain's CDR3 is CASSTRERNGYTF. DNA of the CDR3: TGTGCCAGCAGTACCAGGGAGAGGAATGGCTACACCTTC.

The J gene is TRBJ1-3, the V gene TRBV5-1, with TRBD1 matching 12 bases. In germline, CDR1 is SGHRS, CDR2 YFSETQ. The V and J ends lost 0 bases and 3 bases, in that order; junction bases with no gene match: 13. This CDR3 has 20 residues. The CDR3 DNA reads as TGCGCCAGCAGCTTGGGCCTCGGGACAGGGGGCTCTGTAGTTGGAAACACCATATATTTT. Its translation: CASSLGLGTGGSVVGNTIYF.

This clone was recorded a few times. CDR3 loop: CASSSTSGARTGELFF. DNA for the CDR3: TGTGCCAGCAGCTCAACTAGCGGGGCACGGACCGGGGAGCTGTTTTTT. The chain joins TRBV13 to TRBJ2-2, with TRBD2 matching over 10 bases. Germline V gene sequence: CDR1 PRHDT, CDR2 FYEKMQ (reference sequence). CDR3 length: 16 amino acids. V lost 4 bases, J lost 5 bases, and 7 bases stayed unmatched.

The chain recombines TRBV2 with TRBJ1-2, with 7 bases matching TRBD1. This CDR3 is built from 12 residues. V shed 2 bases and J 10 bases; nucleotides not matched to a gene: 4. Germline-derived CDR1 and CDR2 are SNHLY and FYNNEI. The CDR3 DNA is TGTGCCAGCAGTGAATTAGGGGGCGACTACACCTTC. This encodes CASSELGGDYTF.

V usage is TRBV7-2 and J usage is TRBJ2-5; D gene unclear. Germline V gives CDR1 SGHTA, CDR2 FQGNSA. Trimming left V 1 base short and J 2 bases short, with 8 bases between. The CDR3 loop spans 14 amino acids. This chain's CDR3 is CASSLVGGQETQYF. The CDR3, as DNA: TGTGCCAGCAGCTTAGTTGGCGGACAAGAGACCCAGTACTTC.

This clone was observed a handful of times. This chain joins TRBV7-8 and TRBJ2-6, with 9 bases that match TRBD1. In germline, CDR1 is SGHVS, CDR2 FQNEAQ. The length of the CDR3 is 18 residues. Germline trimming cut 0 bases from V and 0 bases from J; bases unmatched to any gene: 3. CDR3 sequence (DNA): TGTGCCAGCAGCTTAGCGGGACAGGGATACTCTGGGGCCAACGTCCTGACTTTC. It is translated as CASSLAGQGYSGANVLTF. Variable domain in full (rest from reference TRBV7-8 and TRBJ2-6): GAGVSQSPRYKVAKRGQDVALRCDPISGHVSLFWYQQALGQGPEFLTYFQNEAQLDKSGLPSDRFFAERPEGSVSTLKIQRTQQEDSAVYLCASSLAGQGYSGANVLTFGAGSRLTVL.

The rearrangement uses TRBV25-1 and TRBJ2-7, with D perhaps TRBD1 (5 bases). The germline gives CDR1 MGHDK, CDR2 SYGVNS. This CDR3 spans 13 amino acids. Between the trimmed V and J ends, which lost 7 bases and 0 bases, there was a span of 10 bases. This CDR3 reads CASTQGHSYEQYF. The DNA for the CDR3 is TGTGCCAGCACCCAGGGTCACTCCTACGAGCAGTACTTC.

This clone was picked up one time. V and J are TRBV6-1 and TRBJ2-1; D call uncertain. Trimming took 7 bases from V and 1 from J, leaving 11 bases between them. The CDR3 is 14 residues long. Germline V gene data show CDR1 as MNHNS and CDR2 as SASEGT. CDR3 bases: TGTGCCAGCATGGCGAGTATATCCTACAATGAGCAGTTCTTC. This gives the protein CASMASISYNEQFF.

The rearrangement uses TRBV5-1 and TRBJ2-1; TRBD2 agrees at 9 bases. Losses at the gene ends were 4 bases for V and 2 bases for J; bases not matched to a gene: 7. The CDR3 has 16 residues. Germline V gene lookup returns CDR1 SGHRS and CDR2 YFSETQ. Here the CDR3 DNA reads TGCGCCAGCAGCGTCGGACTAGCGTTGACCTACAATGAGCAGTTCTTC. Its translation is CASSVGLALTYNEQFF.

The J gene is TRBJ2-2, the V gene TRBV5-1; 10 bases line up with TRBD2. The V gene's germline CDR1 is SGHRS and CDR2 YFSETQ. The CDR3 runs to 17 residues. After removal of 0 bases from V and 3 bases from J, the junction contained 5 bases not matched to a gene. The CDR3 nucleotides read TGCGCCAGCAGCTTGGGCCTAGCGGGAGTTCACACCGGGGAGCTGTTTTTT. Protein: CASSLGLAGVHTGELFF.

The chain recombines TRBV2 with TRBJ1-2; D is unresolved. Germline V lookup: CDR1 SNHLY, CDR2 FYNNEI. The CDR3 spans 16 residues. Deletions cut 5 bases from V and 4 bases from J, with 20 bases between. CDR3 sequence (DNA): TGTGCCAGCAGTCCTCTCCAAGGCAGTTTAACCTATGGCTACACCTTC. This codes for CASSPLQGSLTYGYTF.

The chain couples TRBV4-1 to TRBJ1-2, with TRBD1 identical over 11 bases. The J segment lost 7 bases and the V segment lost 0 bases, leaving 4 bases of the junction unmatched. There are 15 residues in the CDR3. Germline V gene lookup returns CDR1 MGHRA and CDR2 YSYEKL. The CDR3 spells CASSQERTGGSGYTF. The CDR3 DNA reads TGCGCCAGCAGCCAAGAAAGGACAGGGGGCTCTGGCTACACCTTC.

The sample holds a few counts of this clone. The CDR3 DNA follows: TGTGCCAGCAGTGTGGGCGACTCCTACGAGCAGTACTTC. Its translation is CASSVGDSYEQYF. The chain has TRBV6-1 and TRBJ2-7; D remains unclear. Germline CDR1 and CDR2: MNHNS and SASEGT. This CDR3 region has 13 residues. V was pared by 4 bases and J by 0 bases, with 7 bases between.

The sample holds a few counts of this clone. The J gene is TRBJ1-1, the V gene TRBV20-1; the D gene is possibly TRBD1 (5 bases). Germline CDR1 DFQATT, CDR2 SNEGSKA (reference sequence). The germline V and J ends were trimmed by 1 base and 8 bases, with 8 bases remaining between them. The CDR3 covers 11 residues. The CDR3 is CSARGGAEAFF. The CDR3, as DNA: TGCAGTGCTAGAGGTGGGGCCGAAGCTTTCTTT.

This chain uses TRBV5-6 with TRBJ1-2; TRBD1 might be the D (5 bases). Germline-derived CDR1 and CDR2 are SGHDT and YYEEEE. The CDR3 has 15 residues. The germline V and J ends were trimmed by 5 bases and 0 bases, with 14 bases remaining between them. The CDR3 nucleotides read TGTGCCAGCAGGCGTTGGGACGGAGCTAACTATGGCTACACCTTC. Translated, it gives CASRRWDGANYGYTF.

The chain links TRBV10-1 to TRBJ2-7; tentative D call: TRBD2 (6 bases). Germline lookup yields CDR1 WNHNN and CDR2 SYGVQD (reference sequence). The CDR3 totals 15 residues. V lost 2 bases to trimming and J lost 3 bases, with 14 bases between them. For the CDR3, the DNA is TGCGCCAGCAGTGAGAACTCGGGAGCGCACTACGAGCAGTACTTC. As protein: CASSENSGAHYEQYF.

This rearrangement joins TRBV12-5 to TRBJ1-2; 8 positions agree with TRBD1. Germline CDR1 reads LGHNT; CDR2 reads FRNRAP. This CDR3 has 17 residues. With V trimmed by 2 bases and J by 5 bases, 13 bases remained unmatched. As DNA, the CDR3 is TGTGCTAGTGGTTTGCTCCAGGGGGCGGGGAGCCTTTATGGCTACACCTTC. This gives the protein CASGLLQGAGSLYGYTF.